This entry describes one T cell receptor beta chain. Its antigen remains unidentified. Genes and germline come from the mouse. The missing CDR3 end, 4 residues past where the read stops, is filled in from the germline J gene. The CDR3 runs 17 residues. Trimming removed 2 bases from V and 1 base from J; junction bases left unmatched: 7. Germline V lookup: CDR1 LGHNA, CDR2 YNLKQL (reference sequence). Following RNA extraction, reverse transcription yielded cDNA that acted as the sequencing template. Measured with immunoSEQ multiplex PCR; TCRdb has only the in-frame clones, and not every one. Listed here are about 270,000 clones without any singletons, the top ten holding 0.9% to 1.5%. This record belongs to a study of CD8+ T cells in alopecia areata. Study in general: C3H/HeJ donors aged about 6-13 months with spontaneous alopecia supplied skin grafted onto approximately 6-11-week-old female C3H/HeJ mice.

Sorting relied on CD4, CD8alpha, NKG2D, NKG2ACE and other markers applied to pooled cutaneous lymph node cells. General study findings and limits: Scalp repertoires also include resident alphabeta T cells from normal skin. TCR sharing across patients was less clear than in mice, possibly HLA-related. Clonality in lesional scalp, especially alopecia totalis/universalis, exceeded that of normal scalp.

This chain uses TRBV5 with TRBJ2-5; TRBD2 agrees at 9 bases. The sequenced material came from CD4+ T cells sorted from a lymph node. The TCR was taken from a C3H/HeJ mouse with alopecia areata. The MHC haplotype of the strain is H2-k. CDR3 in amino acids: CASSQLGLGGYQDTQYF. CDR3 DNA (partial): TGTGCCAGCAGCCAACTCGGGCTGGGGGGGTACCAAGAC.